The next 26 T cell receptor beta chains were all read from a single sample in a study of CD4 T cells in relation to SARS-CoV-2 and coronaviruses. Using immunoSEQ multiplex PCR, the repertoire was profiled, and TCRdb retains in-frame clones only, with some absent. The sample carries approximately 41,000 clones, over 75% recorded once. These receptors' targets are unknown. The sample comprised memory CD4+ T cells from PBMCs, cultured in vitro. These receptors were taken from an adult with COVID-19.

This chain links TRBV7-2 with TRBJ1-6; D gene uncertain. The germline V and J ends were trimmed by 5 bases and 13 bases, with 12 bases remaining between them. The CDR3 extends over 12 amino acids. Germline-derived CDR1 and CDR2 are SGHTA and FQGNSA. CDR3 DNA: TGTGCCAGCAGCCCAGAGGGCGCGCCCCTCCACTTT. Translating it yields CASSPEGAPLHF.

The chain links TRBV11-1 to TRBJ2-2; D is unresolved. Trimming pared 1 base from V and 6 bases from J, leaving 12 bases between. The germline CDR1 and CDR2 sequences are SGHAT and FQDESV (reference sequence). The CDR3 consists of 15 residues. The CDR3, as DNA: TGTGCCAGCAGCTTAGGTTTCATCAGGTCCGGGGAGCTGTTTTTT. Amino acids: CASSLGFIRSGELFF.

The gene calls are TRBV2 and TRBJ2-1; 16 positions agree with TRBD2. V shed 4 bases, J shed 8 bases, and the junction held 5 bases outside the gene matches. CDR1 and CDR2 from the germline V gene are SNHLY and FYNNEI. There are 16 residues in the CDR3. CDR3 nucleotide sequence: TGTGCCAGCAGTGTGGGACTAGCGGGAGGGCTAGATGAGCAGTTCTTC. It specifies CASSVGLAGGLDEQFF.

This clone was recorded once. This chain joins TRBV5-1 and TRBJ1-2; 10 bases match TRBD1. V lost 0 bases to trimming and J lost 6 bases; unmatched junction nucleotides: 2. Germline-derived CDR1 and CDR2 are SGHRS and YFSETQ. The CDR3 spans 14 residues. The CDR3 reads CASSLGGTGDGYTF. Written as DNA, the CDR3 is TGCGCCAGCAGCTTGGGGGGGACAGGGGATGGCTACACCTTC.

This clone came up a few times. The chain recombines TRBV7-9 with TRBJ2-7; 7 bases agree with TRBD2. The junction had 9 bases not matched to a gene; V was cut back by 3 bases and J by 4 bases. CDR3 length equals 15 residues. Per the germline V gene, CDR1 is SEHNR and CDR2 is FQNEAQ (reference sequence). The DNA for the CDR3 is TGTGCCAGCAGCTTGGCAGCGGGATCAAGATACGAGCAGTACTTC. Amino acids: CASSLAAGSRYEQYF.

This sequence joins TRBV5-4 and TRBJ2-1, with D possibly TRBD2 on 5 matching bases. With 6 bases removed from V and 0 bases from J, the gap between germline ends came to 13 bases. Germline CDR1 and CDR2: SGHNT and YYREEE (reference sequence). The CDR3 loop spans 15 amino acids. The CDR3 DNA sequence: TGTGCCAGCAACCTCGGGGAGAACTCCTACAATGAGCAGTTCTTC. The encoded protein is CASNLGENSYNEQFF.

The V call is TRBV20-1, the J call TRBJ1-3; D is ambiguous. Trimming removed 3 bases at V and 0 bases at J, with 9 bases between. CDR1 is DFQATT, CDR2 SNEGSKA, per germline (reference sequence). The CDR3 extends over 14 amino acids. The CDR3 DNA reads as TGCAGTGCTAGTCGGGGTAACTCTGGAAACACCATATATTTT. This encodes CSASRGNSGNTIYF.

This clone showed up just a few times. V gene TRBV6-2 or TRBV6-3 combines with J gene TRBJ2-3; a possible D gene is TRBD2 (5 bases). Trimming removed 0 bases from V and 5 bases from J, with 9 bases in between. CDR1 and CDR2 (germline): MNHEY, SVGEGT. CDR3 size: 14 residues. CDR3 region: CASSYSSEGDTQYF. DNA for the CDR3: TGTGCCAGCAGTTACTCGAGTGAGGGAGATACGCAGTATTTT.

This clone was counted once. This sequence joins TRBV2 and TRBJ2-4, with unresolved D. The CDR3 has 15 amino acids. Germline CDR1 reads SNHLY; CDR2 reads FYNNEI. V was pared by 6 bases and J by 1 base, with 13 bases between. CDR3 DNA: TGTGCCAGCAGCCTAGTAATTGGGGCCAAAAACATTCAGTACTTC. Protein sequence: CASSLVIGAKNIQYF.

A single count supports this clone. In nucleotides, the CDR3 is TGCAGCGCAGCGGGAACCTACGAGCAGTACTTC. Its protein is CSAAGTYEQYF. The gene calls are TRBV29-1 and TRBJ2-7; 7 bases line up with TRBD2. CDR3 length equals 11 residues. J gave up 2 bases and V 7 bases, and 2 bases lay outside the gene matches. The germline CDR1 and CDR2 sequences are SQVTM and ANQGSEA.

This chain links TRBV7-3 with TRBJ2-5; D is possibly TRBD1 or TRBD2 (6 bases each). Germline loops: CDR1 SGHTA, CDR2 FQGTGA. Trimming left V 8 bases short and J 2 bases short, with 12 bases between. The CDR3 contains 13 residues. This CDR3 is CASARGQQETQYF. The CDR3 nucleotides are TGTGCCAGCGCTCGGGGGCAACAAGAGACCCAGTACTTC.

V is TRBV6-6 and J is TRBJ1-5, with TRBD1 identical over 8 bases. Germline V gene data show CDR1 as MNHNY and CDR2 as SVGAGI (reference sequence). The J segment lost 5 bases and the V segment lost 2 bases, leaving 8 bases of the junction unmatched. This CDR3 spans 16 amino acids. This CDR3 is CASSYPGQGLYQPQHF. CDR3 sequence (DNA): TGTGCCAGCAGTTACCCCGGACAGGGCCTTTATCAGCCCCAGCATTTT.

The chain carries TRBV7-9 and TRBJ2-3, with D perhaps TRBD1 or TRBD2 (5 bases each). CDR3 length: 13 amino acids. Between the trimmed V and J ends, which lost 8 bases and 4 bases, there was a span of 13 bases. Germline CDR1 is SEHNR and CDR2 is FQNEAQ (reference sequence). The CDR3 bases are TGTGCCAGCTCCGCGGTGGGGGCAGATACGCAGTATTTT. This translates into CASSAVGADTQYF.

This chain joins TRBV28 and TRBJ2-1, with 10 bases that match TRBD2. Germline V gene sequence: CDR1 MDHEN, CDR2 SYDVKM. V trimming: 7 bases; J trimming: 4 bases; junction bases outside the gene matches: 4. This CDR3 contains 14 residues. The CDR3 protein is CASTQTSGYNEQFF. The CDR3 DNA is TGTGCCAGCACGCAGACTAGCGGGTACAATGAGCAGTTCTTC.

This clone was detected once. The rearrangement joins TRBV19 to TRBJ1-2, with D unclear. The CDR3 consists of 13 residues. The germline V gene has CDR1 LNHDA and CDR2 SQIVND (reference sequence). V shed 4 bases and J shed 7 bases, with 13 bases lying between them. In DNA form, the CDR3 reads TGTGCCAGTAGTACGATACCGACGGCTGGCTACACCTTC. It is translated as CASSTIPTAGYTF.

The chain joins TRBV6-5 to TRBJ2-1, with TRBD2 matching 7 bases. From germline, CDR1 is MNHEY and CDR2 SVGAGI. With V trimmed by 8 bases and J by 7 bases, 11 bases remained unmatched. The length of the CDR3 is 14 residues. The CDR3 protein is CASSLGGVWNEQFF. In DNA form, the CDR3 reads TGTGCCAGCTCCCTGGGGGGGGTATGGAATGAGCAGTTCTTC.

This clone was detected only once. The chain is built from TRBV28 and TRBJ1-3, with 7 bases matching TRBD1. With V trimmed by 7 bases and J by 4 bases, 13 bases remained unmatched. Germline V lookup: CDR1 MDHEN, CDR2 SYDVKM. This CDR3 has 16 amino acids. The CDR3 loop reads CASTQGGSTSGNTIYF. Written as DNA, the CDR3 is TGTGCCAGCACCCAAGGGGGCTCGACTTCGGGAAACACCATATATTTT.

J is TRBJ2-5 and V is TRBV28; 8 bases agree with TRBD1. The CDR3 spans 14 residues. CDR1 is MDHEN, CDR2 SYDVKM, per germline. J was trimmed by 2 bases and V by 5 bases; bases with no gene match: 4. This chain's CDR3 is CASSPNRGQETQYF. CDR3 coding DNA: TGTGCCAGCAGTCCAAACAGGGGGCAAGAGACCCAGTACTTC.

The chain links TRBV4-2 to TRBJ1-2; 12 bases fit TRBD1. J was trimmed by 7 bases and V by 3 bases; bases with no gene match: 6. This CDR3 spans 15 amino acids. Germline-derived CDR1 and CDR2 are LGHNA and YNFKEQ. The CDR3 loop is CASSQDPGQGAGYTF. CDR3 bases: TGTGCCAGCAGCCAGGACCCGGGACAGGGGGCTGGCTACACCTTC.

This clone showed up just a few times. J is TRBJ2-7 and V is TRBV5-1; 7 nucleotides agree with TRBD2. This CDR3 is built from 13 residues. The ends lost 4 bases at V and 0 bases at J; junction bases unmatched: 1. The germline V gene encodes CDR1 SGHRS and CDR2 YFSETQ. The CDR3 loop is CASSRTSSYEQYF. CDR3 sequence (DNA): TGCGCCAGCAGCCGGACTAGCTCCTACGAGCAGTACTTC. The full variable domain, its missing parts supplied by reference TRBV5-1 and TRBJ2-7, is KAGVTQTPRYLIKTRGQQVTLSCSPISGHRSVSWYQQTPGQGLQFLFEYFSETQRNKGNFPGRFSGRQFSNSRSEMNVSTLELGDSALYLCASSRTSSYEQYFGPGTRLTVT.

The CDR3 loop is CASSLGLAGVKQETQYF. The CDR3 DNA sequence: TGCGCCAGCAGCTTGGGGCTAGCGGGAGTTAAGCAAGAGACCCAGTACTTC. J is TRBJ2-5 and V is TRBV5-1, with 10 bases that match TRBD2. The CDR3 length is 17 residues. V dropped 0 bases and J dropped 2; count of bases not matched to a gene: 7. The V gene's germline CDR1 is SGHRS and CDR2 YFSETQ. Full variable domain (remainder filled in from reference TRBV5-1 and TRBJ2-5): KAGVTQTPRYLIKTRGQQVTLSCSPISGHRSVSWYQQTPGQGLQFLFEYFSETQRNKGNFPGRFSGRQFSNSRSEMNVSTLELGDSALYLCASSLGLAGVKQETQYFGPGTRLLVL.

The chain recombines TRBV7-9 with TRBJ2-7; D tentatively reads TRBD1 or TRBD2 (5 bases each). Germline loops: CDR1 SEHNR, CDR2 FQNEAQ (reference sequence). There are 18 residues in the CDR3. Trimming took off 1 base at V and 0 bases at J, with 19 bases between the two ends. DNA of the CDR3: TGTGCCAGCAGCTTAGGGCAACTAGGGGCCCCCCTCTCCTACGAGCAGTACTTC. Amino acid sequence: CASSLGQLGAPLSYEQYF.

The chain uses TRBV5-1 and TRBJ2-5; 12 bases map to TRBD1. Germline-derived CDR1 and CDR2 are SGHRS and YFSETQ. The J segment lost 5 bases and the V segment lost 4 bases, leaving 9 bases of the junction unmatched. This CDR3 spans 16 amino acids. The DNA for the CDR3 is TGCGCCAGCAGCCCGGGGACAGGGGGCATTGGGGAGACCCAGTACTTC. Amino acids: CASSPGTGGIGETQYF.

The chain joins TRBV3-1 (or the pseudogene TRBV3-2) to TRBJ2-3; D is unclear. The germline V gene encodes CDR1 LGHDT and CDR2 YNNKEL (reference sequence). The V and J ends lost 3 bases and 5 bases respectively, with 15 bases between them. The CDR3 extends over 15 amino acids. CDR3 loop: CASSHLGSRGDTQYF. The CDR3 bases are TGTGCCAGCAGCCACTTAGGATCGCGAGGAGATACGCAGTATTTT.

The CDR3 protein is CSVDRGFTDTQYF. The CDR3 bases are TGCAGCGTTGACCGGGGGTTCACAGATACGCAGTATTTT. The chain couples TRBV29-1 to TRBJ2-3; D is possibly TRBD2 (6 bases). The V and J ends lost 3 bases and 2 bases respectively, with 9 bases between them. The CDR3 is made up of 13 amino acids. CDR1 SQVTM and CDR2 ANQGSEA come from the germline V gene.

This clone was seen more than once but under ten times. V gene TRBV30 combines with J gene TRBJ1-5; D possibly corresponds to TRBD1 (5 bases). Trimming took 5 bases from V and 0 from J, leaving 8 bases between them. Germline values: CDR1 GTSNPN, CDR2 SVGIG (reference sequence). The CDR3 totals 13 residues. CDR3 sequence: CAWGGDSNQPQHF. The CDR3, as DNA: TGTGCCTGGGGGGGGGATAGCAATCAGCCCCAGCATTTT.